Below are 11 T cell receptor beta chains sequenced from a single sample in a study of OX40 agonist ivuxolimab in advanced cancers. Clones were read by immunoSEQ multiplex PCR, and TCRdb kept only the in-frame ones, dropping some. The table shows about 50,000 clones, with around nine tenths occurring only once. Sequenced here: CD4+ or CD8+ T cells sorted from blood, sampled in a trial of the OX40 agonist ivuxolimab. The receptors stem from an adult with an advanced solid tumor such as melanoma, head and neck, liver or kidney cancer.

CDR3 in amino acids: CASSPTPHQPQHF. In DNA, the CDR3 is TGTGCCAGCAGCCCTACTCCCCATCAGCCCCAGCATTTT. The rearrangement joins TRBV27 to TRBJ1-5; D is unclear. The V and J ends lost 6 bases and 5 bases respectively, with 11 bases between them. CDR1 is MNHEY, CDR2 SMNVEV, per germline (reference sequence). This CDR3 comprises 13 residues.

The chain joins TRBV18 to TRBJ1-1; D is ambiguous. Germline V gives CDR1 KGHSH, CDR2 LQKENI. Between the trimmed V and J ends, which lost 3 bases and 1 base, there was a span of 9 bases. The CDR3 spans 14 residues. The CDR3 nucleotides are TGTGCCAGCTCACCGCGGCACGCGAACACTGAAGCTTTCTTT. Translated, it gives CASSPRHANTEAFF.

This clone showed up just once. The chain uses TRBV19 and TRBJ1-1; TRBD1 is a possible D gene (5 bases). Looked up from germline, CDR1 is LNHDA and CDR2 is SQIVND (reference sequence). This CDR3 spans 13 amino acids. Trimming cost V 3 bases and J 4 bases, with 9 bases left between them. CDR3 loop: CASSIWGFTEAFF. In DNA form, the CDR3 reads TGTGCCAGTAGTATTTGGGGCTTCACTGAAGCTTTCTTT.

The rearrangement uses TRBV6-6 and TRBJ2-5; D possibly corresponds to TRBD1 (5 bases). V was shortened by 2 bases and J by 3 bases, with 13 bases between the two germline ends. There are 15 residues in the CDR3. From germline, CDR1 is MNHNY and CDR2 SVGAGI (reference sequence). The CDR3 nucleotides read TGTGCCAGCAGTTACCCAAGACAGAAGAAAGAGACCCAGTACTTC. It is translated as CASSYPRQKKETQYF.

The genes are TRBV6-5 and TRBJ2-7; 8 nucleotides match TRBD2. Germline V lookup: CDR1 MNHEY, CDR2 SVGAGI. This CDR3 is 14 amino acids long. V lost 5 bases and J lost 2; bases outside the gene matches: 5. CDR3 loop: CASSGTGGPYEQYF. Here the CDR3 DNA reads TGTGCCAGCAGTGGGACGGGGGGGCCCTACGAGCAGTACTTC.

With regard to this clone: One end of the junction does not line up with germline, which may come from a read error. The V gene is TRBV30, the J gene TRBJ2-3; 9 nucleotides agree with TRBD1. The CDR3 totals 11 residues. Germline CDR1 reads GTSNPN; CDR2 reads SVGIG (reference sequence). The CDR3 region is CAWSTGGPPNF. The CDR3 bases are TGTGCCTGGAGTACAGGGGGCCCACCAAATTTT.

The chain combines TRBV10-3 with TRBJ1-1; D is ambiguous. CDR1 and CDR2 (germline): ENHRY, SYGVKD. V was trimmed by 0 bases and J by 1 base, leaving 9 bases between them. The CDR3 is made up of 15 amino acids. The CDR3 loop reads CAISESPAENTEAFF. The CDR3 nucleotides are TGTGCCATCAGTGAGTCGCCCGCGGAGAACACTGAAGCTTTCTTT.

V gene TRBV11-1 combines with J gene TRBJ1-1; D not resolved. The length of the CDR3 is 13 residues. Trimming removed 5 bases from V and 0 bases from J, with 7 bases in between. Germline V gives CDR1 SGHAT, CDR2 FQDESV (reference sequence). In DNA, the CDR3 is TGTGCCAGCAGCCGGACGGTGAACACTGAAGCTTTCTTT. Encoded protein: CASSRTVNTEAFF.

The rearrangement links TRBV6-5 to TRBJ1-6; no reliable D call. Germline assignment: CDR1 MNHEY and CDR2 SVGAGI. There are 13 residues in the CDR3. V lost 7 bases and J 10 bases, leaving 14 bases between the germline ends. CDR3 bases: TGTGCCAGCAAGTACGGCCCGGGATCACCCCTCCACTTT. Residues: CASKYGPGSPLHF.

This clone came up a few times. V gene TRBV7-9 combines with J gene TRBJ2-3; no firm D call. V was clipped by 5 bases and J by 4 bases, with 13 bases between them. The CDR3 length is 14 residues. The V gene's germline CDR1 is SEHNR and CDR2 FQNEAQ (reference sequence). The CDR3 region is CASSTPTSSDTQYF. The CDR3, as DNA: TGTGCCAGCAGCACCCCGACAAGCTCAGATACGCAGTATTTT.

The chain couples TRBV30 to TRBJ2-5; a possible D gene is TRBD2 (5 bases). The CDR3 is 13 residues long. The V end was cut by 2 bases, the J end by 5 bases, with 12 bases between. CDR1 GTSNPN and CDR2 SVGIG come from the germline V gene (reference sequence). The CDR3 here is CAWSTTGRETQYF. The CDR3 DNA is TGTGCCTGGAGTACAACGGGAAGGGAGACCCAGTACTTC. The full variable domain, rest sourced from reference TRBV30 and TRBJ2-5, is SQTIHQWPATLVQPVGSPLSLECTVEGTSNPNLYWYRQAAGRGLQLLFYSVGIGQISSEVPQNLSASRPQDRQFILSSKKLLLSDSGFYLCAWSTTGRETQYFGPGTRLLVL.